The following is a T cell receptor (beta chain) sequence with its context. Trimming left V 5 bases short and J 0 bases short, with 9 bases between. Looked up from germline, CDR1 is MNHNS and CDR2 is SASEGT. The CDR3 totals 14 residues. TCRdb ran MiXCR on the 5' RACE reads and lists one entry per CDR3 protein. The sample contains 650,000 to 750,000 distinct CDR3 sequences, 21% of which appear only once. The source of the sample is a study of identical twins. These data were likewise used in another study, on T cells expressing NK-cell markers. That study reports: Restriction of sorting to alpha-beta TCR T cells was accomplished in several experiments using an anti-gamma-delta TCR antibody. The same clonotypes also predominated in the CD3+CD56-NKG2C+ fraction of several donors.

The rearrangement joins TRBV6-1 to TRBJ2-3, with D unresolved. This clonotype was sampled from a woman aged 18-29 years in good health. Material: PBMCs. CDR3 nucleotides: TGTGCCAGCAGTACAATACCTAGCACAGATACGCAGTATTTT. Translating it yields CASSTIPSTDTQYF.